The next 25 T cell receptor beta chains were all read from a single sample in a study of control samples from healthy donors and cancer patients. The repertoire was sequenced with immunoSEQ multiplex PCR; TCRdb's copy has only in-frame clones and lacks some. The profile shows about 120,000 clones, 93% of them singletons. Sequencing input: blood. Receptor source: a man in his thirties or forties in good health.

The chain links TRBV19 to TRBJ2-2; D remains unclear. From germline, CDR1 is LNHDA and CDR2 SQIVND (reference sequence). V gave up 1 base and J gave up 6 bases, with 12 bases separating them. This CDR3 contains 15 residues. Here the CDR3 DNA reads TGTGCCAGTAGTATAGTGATGGACCCAGCCGGGGAGCTGTTTTTT. The encoded protein is CASSIVMDPAGELFF.

This rearrangement joins TRBV25-1 to TRBJ1-1; 7 bases line up with TRBD1. Germline V lookup: CDR1 MGHDK, CDR2 SYGVNS. Trimming cost V 7 bases and J 1 base; bases outside gene matches: 6. CDR3 size: 14 residues. Here the CDR3 reads CASTLTGTNTEAFF. The CDR3 DNA reads TGTGCCAGCACCCTGACAGGGACGAACACTGAAGCTTTCTTT. The variable domain in full, completed from reference TRBV25-1 and TRBJ1-1, reads EADIYQTPRYLVIGTGKKITLECSQTMGHDKMYWYQQDPGMELHLIHYSYGVNSTEKGDLSSESTVSRIRTEHFPLTLESARPSHTSQYLCASTLTGTNTEAFFGQGTRLTVV.

The CDR3 here is CATSDPGTGRETQYF. The CDR3 region has the DNA TGTGCCACCAGTGACCCCGGGACCGGGAGGGAGACCCAGTACTTC. The chain couples TRBV24-1 to TRBJ2-5; 7 bases agree with TRBD2. This CDR3 region has 15 residues. V shed 4 bases, J shed 5 bases, and the junction held 9 bases outside the gene matches. Germline assignment: CDR1 KGHDR and CDR2 SFDVKD.

CDR3: CASSADSYGYTF. The CDR3 DNA is TGTGCCAGTAGTGCCGACAGCTATGGCTACACCTTC. The chain links TRBV19 to TRBJ1-2; D is perhaps TRBD1 (5 bases). This CDR3 contains 12 residues. The V gene lost 5 bases and the J gene lost 4 bases, with 8 bases spanning the gap. CDR1 is LNHDA, CDR2 SQIVND, per germline (reference sequence).

CDR3 in amino acids: CASTSFGVGRGSYEQYV. The CDR3 DNA reads as TGTGCCAGCACCTCCTTTGGTGTGGGGAGGGGCTCCTACGAGCAGTACGTC. This chain joins TRBV6-4 and TRBJ2-7; 7 bases align to TRBD2. The CDR3 is made up of 17 amino acids. V lost 7 bases, J lost 0 bases, and 15 bases stayed unmatched. Germline V CDR1 and CDR2: MRHNA, SNTAGT.

The DNA for the CDR3 is TGTGCCAGCAGCTCCCCCGGTAATGAAAAACTGTTTTTT. Translating gives CASSSPGNEKLFF. This chain joins TRBV7-9 and TRBJ1-4; D is ambiguous. CDR1 and CDR2 (germline): SEHNR, FQNEAQ (reference sequence). The V gene lost 4 bases and the J gene lost 4 bases, with 7 bases spanning the gap. CDR3 size: 13 residues.

The chain is built from TRBV7-6 and TRBJ2-3; TRBD1 might be the D (5 bases). The CDR3 is 15 amino acids. The germline gives CDR1 SGHVS, CDR2 FNYEAQ. Between the trimmed V and J ends, which lost 1 base and 0 bases, there was a span of 8 bases. Here the CDR3 DNA reads TGTGCCAGCAGCTTAGGACAGTCTAGCACAGATACGCAGTATTTT. This gives the protein CASSLGQSSTDTQYF.

The gene calls are TRBV6-5 and TRBJ1-4; the match to TRBD1 covers 7 bases. The CDR3 is made up of 15 amino acids. V gave up 0 bases and J gave up 9 bases; unmatched junction bases: 7. Germline loops: CDR1 MNHEY, CDR2 SVGAGI. CDR3 coding DNA: TGTGCCAGCAGTTACTCGAGGGGGCTTAGAAAAAAACTGTTTTTT. It encodes CASSYSRGLRKKLFF.

The chain couples TRBV6-1 to TRBJ2-2; possible D gene TRBD1, 5 bases. Trimming pared 2 bases from V and 6 bases from J, leaving 10 bases between. Germline loops: CDR1 MNHNS, CDR2 SASEGT. CDR3 length: 14 amino acids. The CDR3 loop is CASSEQQVSGELFF. CDR3 DNA: TGTGCCAGCAGTGAACAACAGGTGTCCGGGGAGCTGTTTTTT.

This rearrangement joins TRBV4-2 to TRBJ1-1, with D perhaps matching TRBD1 (5 bases). The germline gives CDR1 LGHNA, CDR2 YNFKEQ. The V end lost 1 base, the J end lost 5 bases, and 14 bases lay between the germline ends. The CDR3 is 15 residues long. The CDR3 coding sequence is TGTGCCAGCAGCCAAGTGCGGCAGGGAGGGACTGAAGCTTTCTTT. It codes for CASSQVRQGGTEAFF.

V and J are TRBV6-5 and TRBJ2-7, with 9 bases that match TRBD2. The CDR3 consists of 15 residues. The V and J ends lost 6 bases and 6 bases, in that order; junction bases with no gene match: 12. Germline-derived CDR1 and CDR2 are MNHEY and SVGAGI. The CDR3 is CASRDRAGGFGEQYV. CDR3 in DNA: TGTGCCAGCAGAGACCGCGCGGGGGGGTTTGGCGAGCAGTACGTC.

The chain combines TRBV4-2 with TRBJ1-1; unclear D gene. V was clipped by 5 bases and J by 3 bases, with 16 bases between them. Germline V CDR1 and CDR2: LGHNA, YNFKEQ. CDR3 length: 15 amino acids. The CDR3 region has the DNA TGTGCCAGCAGCTCAGATCTAATGGAGGACACTGAAGCTTTCTTT. Translated, it gives CASSSDLMEDTEAFF.

The chain carries TRBV18 and TRBJ1-1; D is unresolved. Germline CDR1 reads KGHSH; CDR2 reads LQKENI. The CDR3 loop spans 14 amino acids. Trimming cost V 1 base and J 0 bases, with 6 bases left between them. The CDR3 reads CASSPQAMNTEAFF. The CDR3 DNA follows: TGTGCCAGCTCACCACAGGCCATGAACACTGAAGCTTTCTTT. Based on the CDR3 plus reference TRBV18 and TRBJ1-1, the full variable domain is NAGVMQNPRHLVRRRGQEARLRCSPMKGHSHVYWYRQLPEEGLKFMVYLQKENIIDESGMPKERFSAEFPKEGPSILRIQQVVRGDSAAYFCASSPQAMNTEAFFGQGTRLTVV.

This chain uses TRBV5-8 with TRBJ1-2; no reliable D call. Trimming removed 7 bases from V and 4 bases from J, with 17 bases in between. Germline CDR1 reads SGHTS; CDR2 reads YDEGEE. This CDR3 region has 14 residues. The CDR3 protein is CASATEGFSYGYTF. CDR3 in DNA: TGTGCCAGCGCGACGGAAGGGTTTAGCTATGGCTACACCTTC.

In this sample, this clone turned up once. The chain carries TRBV3-1 (or the pseudogene TRBV3-2) and TRBJ1-2, with D maybe TRBD1 (5 bases). The CDR3 is made up of 18 amino acids. Germline CDR1 reads LGHDT; CDR2 reads YNNKEL (reference sequence). Trimming took 6 bases from V and 4 from J, leaving 27 bases between them. The CDR3 DNA reads as TGTGCCAGCAGTACCATGTTCCGGGACCCAGAAGGGTCCTATGGCTACACCTTC. Protein sequence: CASSTMFRDPEGSYGYTF.

V gene TRBV6-1 combines with J gene TRBJ1-1; D may be TRBD1 (5 bases). Trimming took off 4 bases at V and 2 bases at J, with 23 bases between the two ends. The CDR3 consists of 18 residues. Germline V gene sequence: CDR1 MNHNS, CDR2 SASEGT. The CDR3 DNA reads as TGTGCCAGCAGTGTTCGATTAGAGGGGTTTAGACCCAACACTGAAGCTTTCTTT. As protein: CASSVRLEGFRPNTEAFF.

The chain couples TRBV10-3 to TRBJ2-1; TRBD2 matches at 12 bases. V dropped 0 bases and J dropped 6; count of bases not matched to a gene: 3. Germline CDR1 is ENHRY and CDR2 is SYGVKD. The CDR3 is made up of 16 amino acids. This CDR3 reads CAISESRLAGANEQFF. The CDR3 DNA sequence: TGTGCCATCAGTGAGTCCCGACTAGCGGGGGCCAATGAGCAGTTCTTC.

The rearrangement joins TRBV27 to TRBJ1-5; D is possibly TRBD1 (6 bases). CDR3 length: 15 residues. The germline CDR1 and CDR2 sequences are MNHEY and SMNVEV (reference sequence). Trimming removed 4 bases at V and 3 bases at J, with 13 bases between. In nucleotides, the CDR3 is TGTGCCAGCAGTTCAGGGGCAGGGGACAATCAGCCCCAGCATTTT. Encoded protein: CASSSGAGDNQPQHF.

This clone has a single count. The chain employs TRBV27 and TRBJ2-3; 14 bases line up with TRBD2. This CDR3 is 20 amino acids long. Per the germline V gene, CDR1 is MNHEY and CDR2 is SMNVEV (reference sequence). Trimming removed 5 bases from V and 0 bases from J; junction bases left unmatched: 13. The CDR3 sequence: CASSPWRLAGGDSSTDTQYF. The CDR3, as DNA: TGTGCCAGCAGTCCATGGCGACTAGCGGGGGGGGACTCTAGCACAGATACGCAGTATTTT.

In regard to this clone: Other nucleotide sequences in the sample specify the same CDR3. The chain recombines TRBV5-1 with TRBJ2-5; TRBD1 matches 8 bases. J lost 5 bases, V lost 1 base, and 7 bases had no gene match. The CDR3 length is 15 residues. Germline CDR1 SGHRS, CDR2 YFSETQ. CDR3 protein: CASSLSGGLGETQYF. DNA of the CDR3: TGCGCCAGCAGCTTGTCAGGGGGCTTAGGTGAGACCCAGTACTTC.

J is TRBJ2-5 and V is TRBV28, with D possibly being TRBD1 or TRBD2 (6 bases each). The V and J ends lost 10 bases and 3 bases respectively, with 12 bases between them. This CDR3 comprises 12 residues. Germline loops: CDR1 MDHEN, CDR2 SYDVKM. CDR3 protein: CAIAGGKETQYF. Here the CDR3 DNA reads TGTGCCATCGCCGGGGGCAAAGAGACCCAGTACTTC.

The rearrangement uses TRBV5-1 and TRBJ1-6; D unclear. Germline V CDR1 and CDR2: SGHRS, YFSETQ. This CDR3 is built from 16 residues. Trimming shortened V by 3 bases and J by 8 bases, and 18 bases separated the two germline ends. The CDR3 nucleotides read TGCGCCAGCAGCTACGGGCCTCCCGGAGGCCATTCACCCCTCCACTTT. Its protein is CASSYGPPGGHSPLHF.

The chain joins TRBV3-1 (or the pseudogene TRBV3-2) to TRBJ1-5, with D hard to call. The germline V gene has CDR1 LGHDT and CDR2 YNNKEL (reference sequence). V was pared by 4 bases and J by 6 bases, with 16 bases between. The CDR3 sequence is 15 residues long. CDR3 in DNA: TGTGCCAGCAGCCGAGGGATAATCGATGGTCAGCCCCAGCATTTT. This translates into CASSRGIIDGQPQHF.

The rearrangement joins TRBV11-2 to TRBJ1-2; 9 bases fit TRBD1. Germline CDR1 and CDR2: SGHAT and FQNNGV. This CDR3 contains 15 residues. V gave up 5 bases and J gave up 4 bases; unmatched junction bases: 8. Written as DNA, the CDR3 is TGTGCCAGCAGCCGAACAGGGGGCATGGGCTATGGCTACACCTTC. Translating it yields CASSRTGGMGYGYTF. The variable domain in full, with the rest retrieved from reference TRBV11-2 and TRBJ1-2, is EAGVAQSPRYKIIEKRQSVAFWCNPISGHATLYWYQQILGQGPKLLIQFQNNGVVDDSQLPKDRFSAERLKGVDSTLKIQPAKLEDSAVYLCASSRTGGMGYGYTFGSGTRLTVV.

Comment on this clone: One end of the junction does not line up with germline, which may come from a read error. The chain links TRBV13 to TRBJ2-6, with TRBD2 as a possible D gene (5 bases). The germline V gene encodes CDR1 PRHDT and CDR2 FYEKMQ (reference sequence). The CDR3 extends over 13 amino acids. The CDR3 is CASSPTGDNVLTF. CDR3 nucleotide sequence: TGTGCCAGCAGCCCAACCGGGGACAACGTCCTGACTTTC.